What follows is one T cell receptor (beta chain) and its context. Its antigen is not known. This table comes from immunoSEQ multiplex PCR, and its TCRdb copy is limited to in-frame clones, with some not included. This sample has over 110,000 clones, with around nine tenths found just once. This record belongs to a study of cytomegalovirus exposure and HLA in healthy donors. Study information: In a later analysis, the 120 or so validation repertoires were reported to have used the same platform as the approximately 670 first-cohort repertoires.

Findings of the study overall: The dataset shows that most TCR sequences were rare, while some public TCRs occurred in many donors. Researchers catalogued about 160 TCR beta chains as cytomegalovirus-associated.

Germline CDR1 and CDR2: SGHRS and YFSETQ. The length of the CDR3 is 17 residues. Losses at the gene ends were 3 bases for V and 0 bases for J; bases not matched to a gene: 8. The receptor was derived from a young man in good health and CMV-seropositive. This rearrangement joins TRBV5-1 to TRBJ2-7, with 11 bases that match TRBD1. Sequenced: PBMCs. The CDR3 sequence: CASSSGQGAVSSYEQYF. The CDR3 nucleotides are TGCGCCAGCAGCTCCGGACAGGGGGCTGTAAGCTCCTACGAGCAGTACTTC.